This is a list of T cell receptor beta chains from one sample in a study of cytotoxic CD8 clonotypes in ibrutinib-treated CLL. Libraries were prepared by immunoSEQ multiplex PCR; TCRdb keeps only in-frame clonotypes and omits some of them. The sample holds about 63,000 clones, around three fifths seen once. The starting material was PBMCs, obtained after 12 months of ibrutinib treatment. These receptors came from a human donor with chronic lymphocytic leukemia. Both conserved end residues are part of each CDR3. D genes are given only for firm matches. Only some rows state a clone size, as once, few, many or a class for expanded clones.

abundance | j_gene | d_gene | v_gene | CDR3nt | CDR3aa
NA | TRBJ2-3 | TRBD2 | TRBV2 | TGTGCCAGCAGTGAAATGCGGGGGGGAAGCACAGATACGCAGTATTTT | CASSEMRGGSTDTQYF
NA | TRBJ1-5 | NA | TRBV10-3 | TGTGCCATCAGTGAGGGACAGCATAGCAATCAGCCCCAGCATTTT | CAISEGQHSNQPQHF
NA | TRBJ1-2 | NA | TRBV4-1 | TGCGCCAGCCTTAAGACGGACAGTCTTAACTATGGCTACACCTTC | CASLKTDSLNYGYTF
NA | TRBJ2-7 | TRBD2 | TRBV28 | TGTGCCAGCAGTCCCCCCGTATTGCGGGAGGGCTCCACGTACGAGCAGTACTTC | CASSPPVLREGSTYEQYF
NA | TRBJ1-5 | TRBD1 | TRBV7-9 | TGTGCCAGCAGCCTGAGCGGACAGGGCGATCAGCCCCAGCATTTT | CASSLSGQGDQPQHF
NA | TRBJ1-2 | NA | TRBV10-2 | TGCGCCAGCAGTGAGTCGGTGTGGAGGGGTGCTGGATCAGGCTACACCTTC | CASSESVWRGAGSGYTF
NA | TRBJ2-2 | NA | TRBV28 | TGTGCCAGCAGTTTAAGGGGGGATAACACCGGGGAGCTGTTTTTT | CASSLRGDNTGELFF
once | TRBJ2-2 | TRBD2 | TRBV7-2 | TGTGCCAGCAGCCCCGCCAGCGGGAGGGCCACCGGGGAGCTGTTTTTT | CASSPASGRATGELFF
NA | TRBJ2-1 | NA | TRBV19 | TGTGCCAGTAGGTCGGGTAGTGAGCAGTTCTTC | CASRSGSEQFF
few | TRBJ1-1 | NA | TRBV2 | TGTGCCAGCAGTGAACGAGGGACCGAAGCTTTCTTT | CASSERGTEAFF
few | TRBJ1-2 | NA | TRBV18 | TGTGCCAGCTCAAAACAGGGAGGAGGATTAACTAACTATGGCTACACCTTC | CASSKQGGGLTNYGYTF
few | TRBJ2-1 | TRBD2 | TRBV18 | TGTGCCAGCTCACCAACGGTACAGCGGGGCTCCTACAATGAGCAGTTCTTC | CASSPTVQRGSYNEQFF
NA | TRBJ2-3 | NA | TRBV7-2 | TGTGCCAGCAGCTTAGAGGCGAGCACAGATACGCAGTATTTT | CASSLEASTDTQYF
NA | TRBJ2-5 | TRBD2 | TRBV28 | TGTGCCAGCAGTTTAGGCGGGAGGGCCCAAGAGACCCAGTACTTC | CASSLGGRAQETQYF
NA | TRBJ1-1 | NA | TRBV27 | TGTGCCAGCAGTCTCGATTGGGTGAACACTGAAGCTTTCTTT | CASSLDWVNTEAFF
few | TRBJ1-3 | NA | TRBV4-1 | TGCGCCAGCAGCCAACAAAGACAGGCATCTGGAAACACCATATATTTT | CASSQQRQASGNTIYF
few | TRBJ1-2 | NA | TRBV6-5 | TGTGCCAGCAGTCGTTCGAATGCAGTCTATGGCTACACCTTC | CASSRSNAVYGYTF
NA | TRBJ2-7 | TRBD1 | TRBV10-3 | TGTGCCATCGGGGACAGCACCTACGAGCAGTACTTC | CAIGDSTYEQYF
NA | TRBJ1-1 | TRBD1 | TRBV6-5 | TGTGCCAGCAGTCCAGGGGGCCGGGCTGAAGCTTTCTTT | CASSPGGRAEAFF
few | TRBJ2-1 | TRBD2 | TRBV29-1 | TGCAGCGTTGGAAGCGGGAGGGCCTATGAGCAGTTCTTC | CSVGSGRAYEQFF
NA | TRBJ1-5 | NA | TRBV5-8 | TGTGCCAGCACGGGGGATGGGCAGCCCCAGCATTTT | CASTGDGQPQHF
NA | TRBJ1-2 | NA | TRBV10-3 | TGTGCCATCAGCCCCGGGGATAACTATGGCTACACCTTC | CAISPGDNYGYTF
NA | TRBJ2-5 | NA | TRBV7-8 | TGTGCCAGCAGCCCCCGAGAGGGGTACCAAGAGACCCAGTACTTC | CASSPREGYQETQYF
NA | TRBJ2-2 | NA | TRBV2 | TGTGCCAGCAGTGAAGACTACACCGGGGAGCTGTTTTTT | CASSEDYTGELFF
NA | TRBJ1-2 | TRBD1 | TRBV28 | TGTGCCAGCAGCCCCGGACAGGGAATTATCTATGGCTACACCTTC | CASSPGQGIIYGYTF
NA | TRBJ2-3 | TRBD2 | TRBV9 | TGTGCCAGCAGCGTGCGACTAGCTGGCACAGATACGCAGTATTTT | CASSVRLAGTDTQYF
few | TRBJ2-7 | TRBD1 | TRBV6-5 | TGTGCCAGCAGTTACTCAACGACAGGGGGCTCCTACGAGCAGTACTTC | CASSYSTTGGSYEQYF
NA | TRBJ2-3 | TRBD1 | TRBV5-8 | TGTGCCAGCAGCCGGGGGACAGGGTACACAGATACGCAGTATTTT | CASSRGTGYTDTQYF
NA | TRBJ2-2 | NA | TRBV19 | TGTGCCAGTGAGGGGGGCTTAACCGGGGAGCTGTTTTTT | CASEGGLTGELFF
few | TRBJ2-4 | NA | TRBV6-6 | TGTGCCAGCACCCTAGGGGAGGAAAACATTCAGTACTTC | CASTLGEENIQYF
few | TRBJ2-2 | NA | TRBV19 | TGTGCCAGTAAGATCGGGGCGAACACCGGGGAGCTGTTTTTT | CASKIGANTGELFF
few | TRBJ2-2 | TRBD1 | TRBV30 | TGTGCCTGGAGTGGGGACAGAACCGGGGAGCTGTTTTTT | CAWSGDRTGELFF
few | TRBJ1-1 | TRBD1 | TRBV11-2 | TGTGCCAGCAGCTCTCCTTCCGGGACAGGAGGCCGAACCACTGAAGCTTTCTTT | CASSSPSGTGGRTTEAFF
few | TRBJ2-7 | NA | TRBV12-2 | TGTGCAAGTCGCTTAGTTTTTGCGGGAGTAGCGTACGAGCAGTACTTC | CASRLVFAGVAYEQYF
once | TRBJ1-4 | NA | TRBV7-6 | TGTGCCAGCAGCTTAGTGACCGTTGCAACTAATGAAAAACTGTTTTTT | CASSLVTVATNEKLFF
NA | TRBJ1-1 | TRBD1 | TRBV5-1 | TGCGCCAGCAGTTCTATGACAGGGAGGGGTACTGAAGCTTTCTTT | CASSSMTGRGTEAFF
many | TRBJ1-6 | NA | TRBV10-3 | TGTGCCACAAACACAGGGTACAATTCACCCCTCCACTTT | CATNTGYNSPLHF
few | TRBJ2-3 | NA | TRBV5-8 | TGTGCCAGCAGAGGCAGAGACACAGATACGCAGTATTTT | CASRGRDTDTQYF
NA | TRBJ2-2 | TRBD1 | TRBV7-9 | TGTGCCAGCAGCAGGGGGCAGTCCGGGGAGCTGTTTTTT | CASSRGQSGELFF
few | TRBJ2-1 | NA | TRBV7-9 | TGTGCCAGCAGTCCTAGGGCAATACAGGGAAATGAGCAGTTCTTC | CASSPRAIQGNEQFF
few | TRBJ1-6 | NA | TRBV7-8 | TGTGCCAGCAGCTTAGGTTTATCTGATAACCTCCACTTT | CASSLGLSDNLHF
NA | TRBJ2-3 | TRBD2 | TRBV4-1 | TGCGCCAGCAGCCAGGGACTAGCGGGAGGTCCTGCAGATACGCAGTATTTT | CASSQGLAGGPADTQYF
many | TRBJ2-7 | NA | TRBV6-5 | TGTGCCAGCGGCCGGGGGCGGATCGAGCAGTACTTC | CASGRGRIEQYF
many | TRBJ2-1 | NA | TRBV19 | TGTGCCAGTAGTATTGGCGGGCGAGCTTACAATGAGCAGTTCTTC | CASSIGGRAYNEQFF
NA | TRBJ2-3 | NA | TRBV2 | TGTGCCAGCAGCCTGGGACTCGGAAGTGTCGCAGATACGCAGTATTTT | CASSLGLGSVADTQYF
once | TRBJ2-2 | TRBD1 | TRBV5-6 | TGTGCCAGCAGCTTCCCGGGACAGACCGGGGAGCTGTTTTTT | CASSFPGQTGELFF
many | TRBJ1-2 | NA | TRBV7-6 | TGTGCCAGCAGCTCCCAGGCGCAGGGCGGCTATGGCTACACCTTC | CASSSQAQGGYGYTF
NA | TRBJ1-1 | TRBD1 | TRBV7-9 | TGTGCCAGCAGCTGGGGGACAGGGGAGCGGAACACTGAAGCTTTCTTT | CASSWGTGERNTEAFF
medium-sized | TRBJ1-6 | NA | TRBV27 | TGTGCCAGCAGTCCCAGAAACTCCTATAATTCACCCCTCCACTTT | CASSPRNSYNSPLHF
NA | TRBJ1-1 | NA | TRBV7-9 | TGTGCCAGCAGCTTTGGGGAGAACACTGAAGCTTTCTTT | CASSFGENTEAFF
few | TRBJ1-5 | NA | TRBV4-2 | TGTGCCAGCAGCCAAGCCCAAGTGGGCCCTTCAGAGCCCCAGCATTTT | CASSQAQVGPSEPQHF
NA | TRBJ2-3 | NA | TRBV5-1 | TGCGCCAGCAGCTTACAGGGTTCTAGCACAGATACGCAGTATTTT | CASSLQGSSTDTQYF
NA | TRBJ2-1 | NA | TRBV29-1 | TGCAGCGTTGAGGGATCCTACAATGAGCAGTTCTTC | CSVEGSYNEQFF
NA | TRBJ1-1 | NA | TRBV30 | TGTGCCTGGAGTGTACAAACTGAAGCTTTCTTT | CAWSVQTEAFF